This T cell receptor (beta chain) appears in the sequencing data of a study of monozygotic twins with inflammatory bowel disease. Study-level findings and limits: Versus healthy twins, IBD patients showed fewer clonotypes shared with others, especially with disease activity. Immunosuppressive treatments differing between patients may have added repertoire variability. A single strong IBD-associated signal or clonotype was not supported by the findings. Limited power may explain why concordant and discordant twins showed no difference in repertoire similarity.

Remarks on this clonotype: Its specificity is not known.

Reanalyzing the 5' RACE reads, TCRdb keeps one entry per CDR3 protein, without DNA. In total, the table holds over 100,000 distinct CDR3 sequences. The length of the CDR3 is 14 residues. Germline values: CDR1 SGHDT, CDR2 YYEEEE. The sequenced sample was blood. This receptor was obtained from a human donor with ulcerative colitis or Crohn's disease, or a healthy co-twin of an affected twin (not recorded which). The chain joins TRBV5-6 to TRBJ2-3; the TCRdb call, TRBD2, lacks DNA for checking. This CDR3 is CASSSLTSGKTQYF.